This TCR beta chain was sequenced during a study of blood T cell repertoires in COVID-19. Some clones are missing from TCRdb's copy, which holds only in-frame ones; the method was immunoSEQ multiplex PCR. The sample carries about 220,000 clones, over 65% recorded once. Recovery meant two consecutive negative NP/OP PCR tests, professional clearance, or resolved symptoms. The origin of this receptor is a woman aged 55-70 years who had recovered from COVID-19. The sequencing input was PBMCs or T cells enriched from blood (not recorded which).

CDR3 sequence reads: CASSGGVAGVKETQYF. The CDR3 nucleotides are TGTGCCAGCAGCGGGGGGGTAGCGGGAGTGAAAGAGACCCAGTACTTC. The V gene is TRBV5-4, the J gene TRBJ2-5; 9 bases line up with TRBD2. Germline V CDR1 and CDR2: SGHNT, YYREEE (reference sequence). The CDR3 is 16 amino acids. The V gene end was trimmed by 4 bases and the J gene end by 3 bases; junction bases not matched to a gene: 10. The full variable domain, its missing parts supplied by reference TRBV5-4 and TRBJ2-5, is ETGVTQSPTHLIKTRGQQVTLRCSSQSGHNTVSWYQQALGQGPQFIFQYYREEENGRGNFPPRFSGLQFPNYSSELNVNALELDDSALYLCASSGGVAGVKETQYFGPGTRLLVL.